Listed here are 18 T cell receptor beta chains from one sample, sequenced in a study of human T cells and chemical hapten exposure. MiXCR, run by TCRdb on the RACE reads, gives a single entry per CDR3 protein. This table holds approximately 86,000 distinct CDR3 sequences, roughly 10% found once. The time point is: patch test 3, about 24 weeks after DPC sensitization. This sample's treatment: therapeutic diphenylcyclopropenone sensitization with weekly scalp DPC. The sample consisted of whole blood, taken in connection with sensitization to the hapten diphenylcyclopropenone (DPC). The origin of the receptors is a woman aged 25 to 39 with alopecia areata. Some clones in this sample may be carry-over from other donors' samples.

This clonotype was found a few times. The chain recombines TRBV20-1 with TRBJ2-7, with 11 nucleotides matching TRBD2. The germline CDR1 and CDR2 sequences are DFQATT and SNEGSKA (reference sequence). J was trimmed by 4 bases and V by 5 bases; bases with no gene match: 7. The CDR3 spans 14 residues. CDR3 DNA: TGCAGTGCTGGACATAGCGGGAGGGTTTACGAGCAGTACTTC. It is translated as CSAGHSGRVYEQYF.

The V gene is TRBV10-3, the J gene TRBJ2-2; unclear D gene. Per germline, CDR1 ENHRY and CDR2 SYGVKD. Trimming pared 3 bases from V and 3 bases from J, leaving 11 bases between. The length of the CDR3 is 15 residues. CDR3 loop: CAISEKRDDTGELFF. In nucleotides, the CDR3 is TGTGCCATCAGTGAAAAAAGGGATGACACCGGGGAGCTGTTTTTT.

This rearrangement joins TRBV20-1 to TRBJ2-2, with D perhaps TRBD1 (6 bases). V was trimmed by 0 bases and J by 3 bases, leaving 14 bases between them. The V gene's germline CDR1 is DFQATT and CDR2 SNEGSKA (reference sequence). CDR3 length: 16 residues. The CDR3 coding sequence is TGCAGTGCTAGAGATCCTGGGCAGGGGCACACCGGGGAGCTGTTTTTT. It translates to CSARDPGQGHTGELFF.

The CDR3 sequence: CASSEAWGGTGELFF. CDR3 coding DNA: TGTGCCAGCAGTGAAGCATGGGGAGGCACCGGGGAGCTGTTTTTT. This chain uses TRBV6-1 with TRBJ2-2, with a possible D match to TRBD2 (6 bases). The CDR3 extends over 15 amino acids. V lost 0 bases and J 4 bases, leaving 9 bases between the germline ends. Germline assignment: CDR1 MNHNS and CDR2 SASEGT.

This clonotype was counted ten times or more. The CDR3 here is CSAKPGHNQETQYF. The CDR3 DNA sequence: TGCAGCGCCAAACCCGGACATAATCAAGAGACCCAGTACTTC. The chain employs TRBV29-1 and TRBJ2-5; tentative D call: TRBD1 (5 bases). From germline, CDR1 is SQVTM and CDR2 ANQGSEA. There are 14 residues in the CDR3. Trimming cost V 7 bases and J 2 bases, with 17 bases left between them.

The genes are TRBV11-2 and TRBJ1-5; D call uncertain. CDR3 length: 15 residues. CDR1 and CDR2 from the germline V gene are SGHAT and FQNNGV. Trimming left V 1 base short and J 0 bases short, with 7 bases between. CDR3 loop: CASSLGQYSNQPQHF. The CDR3 DNA is TGTGCCAGCAGCTTAGGCCAGTATAGCAATCAGCCCCAGCATTTT.

This clonotype was recorded at least ten times. The chain couples TRBV20-1 to TRBJ2-2, with TRBD1 as a possible D gene (5 bases). Trimming pared 3 bases from V and 0 bases from J, leaving 14 bases between. The CDR3 runs to 16 residues. Germline V gene sequence: CDR1 DFQATT, CDR2 SNEGSKA (reference sequence). In DNA form, the CDR3 reads TGCAGTGCTAGGGATTTGGACACCACGAACACCGGGGAGCTGTTTTTT. It yields the protein CSARDLDTTNTGELFF.

This clonotype was seen once. The rearrangement links TRBV10-3 to TRBJ1-5; the D gene is possibly TRBD1 (6 bases). Per the germline V gene, CDR1 is ENHRY and CDR2 is SYGVKD. This CDR3 region has 14 residues. Deletions cut 6 bases from V and 0 bases from J, with 9 bases between. The CDR3 DNA reads TGTGCCATCAGGGGACATGATAGCAATCAGCCCCAGCATTTT. It translates to CAIRGHDSNQPQHF.

This chain connects TRBV6-2 or TRBV6-3 to TRBJ2-1; 10 bases map to TRBD1. From germline, CDR1 is MNHEY and CDR2 SVGEGT. This CDR3 is built from 15 residues. J lost 7 bases, V lost 6 bases, and 9 bases had no gene match. CDR3 DNA sequence: TGTGCCAGCAGCACACCGGGACAGGGGTTAAATGAGCAGTTCTTC. This encodes CASSTPGQGLNEQFF.

This clonotype has a count of ten or more. The chain uses TRBV29-1 and TRBJ1-1, with 7 bases lining up with TRBD1. Germline V gene data show CDR1 as SQVTM and CDR2 as ANQGSEA. Trimming at V came to 3 bases and at J to 5 bases, leaving 9 bases not matched to a gene. This CDR3 has 14 residues. The CDR3 region is CSVDEGTVGTEAFF. The CDR3 DNA reads as TGCAGCGTTGATGAGGGGACAGTAGGGACTGAAGCTTTCTTT.

Only a few counts were recorded for this clonotype. V gene TRBV29-1 combines with J gene TRBJ1-2; TRBD1 aligns across 10 bases. The germline CDR1 and CDR2 sequences are SQVTM and ANQGSEA. V gave up 7 bases and J gave up 8 bases; unmatched junction bases: 7. CDR3 size: 12 residues. CDR3 sequence reads: CSAGTGEFGYTF. In DNA form, the CDR3 reads TGCAGCGCTGGGACAGGGGAGTTCGGCTACACCTTC.

In this sample, this clonotype turned up a few times. CDR3 nucleotides: TGTGCCAGCAGTTTAGGCGGGAGTGTCAATCAGCCCCAGCATTTT. It codes for CASSLGGSVNQPQHF. The chain joins TRBV12-3 or TRBV12-4 to TRBJ1-5; D unclear. V was pared by 1 base and J by 3 bases, with 10 bases between. The CDR3 runs to 15 residues.

This clonotype was recorded at least ten times. The V and J genes are TRBV12-3 or TRBV12-4 and TRBJ1-4; D is ambiguous. This CDR3 comprises 14 residues. Trimming stripped 2 bases from V and 7 bases from J, with 11 bases between. This CDR3 reads CASSLRALGEKLFF. The CDR3 region has the DNA TGTGCCAGCAGTTTAAGGGCTCTCGGTGAAAAACTGTTTTTT.

This clonotype was counted between two and nine times. V gene TRBV6-2 or TRBV6-3 combines with J gene TRBJ2-1, with TRBD2 identical over 10 bases. Germline V gene lookup returns CDR1 MNHEY and CDR2 SVGEGT. Trimming removed 0 bases from V and 7 bases from J; junction bases left unmatched: 6. CDR3 length equals 16 residues. The CDR3: CASSYSVKRGGNEQFF. The CDR3 DNA is TGTGCCAGCAGTTACTCGGTGAAGCGGGGGGGAAATGAGCAGTTCTTC.

The table lists this clonotype with many counts. This chain uses TRBV7-6 with TRBJ1-5; D unresolved. CDR3 length: 12 residues. V was cut by 5 bases and J by 3 bases, with 5 bases left in between. Germline V CDR1 and CDR2: SGHVS, FNYEAQ. The CDR3 DNA reads TGTGCCAGCAGCGCCCCCAATCAGCCCCAGCATTTT. Protein: CASSAPNQPQHF.

This sequence joins TRBV7-4 and TRBJ2-2, with 8 bases matching TRBD1. Germline V gene sequence: CDR1 SGHVT, CDR2 SQSDAQ. V lost 4 bases, J lost 0 bases, and 4 bases stayed unmatched. This CDR3 is built from 16 residues. Here the CDR3 reads CASSCRQGTNTGELFF. The CDR3 nucleotides are TGTGCCAGCAGCTGTAGACAGGGGACGAACACCGGGGAGCTGTTTTTT.

This clonotype has just a few counts. The chain joins TRBV12-3 or TRBV12-4 to TRBJ2-3; no firm D call. The CDR3 spans 15 residues. V was shortened by 5 bases and J by 5 bases, with 17 bases between the two germline ends. CDR3 nucleotide sequence: TGTGCCAGCAGTACCCGGTCCGTCGTCAGAGATACGCAGTATTTT. Translated: CASSTRSVVRDTQYF.

This clonotype has a handful of counts. V gene TRBV3-1 combines with J gene TRBJ1-5, with unresolved D. The V gene lost 4 bases and the J gene lost 3 bases, with 4 bases spanning the gap. Looked up from germline, CDR1 is LGHDT and CDR2 is YNNKEL (reference sequence). The CDR3 consists of 12 residues. The CDR3 loop is CASSRHNQPQHF. The CDR3 coding sequence is TGTGCCAGCAGCCGTCACAATCAGCCCCAGCATTTT.